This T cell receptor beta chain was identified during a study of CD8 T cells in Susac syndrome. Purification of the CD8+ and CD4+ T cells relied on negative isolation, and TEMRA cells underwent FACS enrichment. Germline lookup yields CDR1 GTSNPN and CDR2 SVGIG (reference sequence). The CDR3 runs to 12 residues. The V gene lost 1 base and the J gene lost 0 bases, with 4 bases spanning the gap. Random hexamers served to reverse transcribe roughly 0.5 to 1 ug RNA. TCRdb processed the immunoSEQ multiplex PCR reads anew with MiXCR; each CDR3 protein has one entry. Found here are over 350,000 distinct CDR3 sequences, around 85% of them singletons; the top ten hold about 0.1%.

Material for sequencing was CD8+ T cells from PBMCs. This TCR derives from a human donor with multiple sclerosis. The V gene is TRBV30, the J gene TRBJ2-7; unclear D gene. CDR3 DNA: TGTGCCTGGAGTGGACACTCCTACGAGCAGTACTTC. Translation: CAWSGHSYEQYF.